This T cell receptor (beta chain) comes out of a study of cytomegalovirus exposure and HLA in healthy donors. The CDR3 is 16 amino acids. Germline CDR1 WNHNN, CDR2 SYGVQD (reference sequence). The V end lost 2 bases, the J end lost 4 bases, and 15 bases lay between the germline ends. With 60 Vbeta and 13 Jbeta primers, the PCR was carried out. Under the authors' procedure: Roughly 11 million shared chains were among tens of millions of unique TCR beta chains counted in a later analysis. The assay was immunoSEQ multiplex PCR, and TCRdb's table has in-frame clones only and misses some. The D gene and trimming were derived from the DNA, and the V and J assignments and clone size from that table. Of approximately 67,000 clones in the sample, over 75% were seen once.

Specimen: PBMCs. The chain combines TRBV10-1 with TRBJ1-5; tentative D call: TRBD1 (6 bases). The TCR was taken from a woman in her 30s in good health and CMV-seropositive. The CDR3 reads CASSENSLDRNQPQHF. The CDR3 coding sequence is TGCGCCAGCAGTGAGAATAGCCTGGACAGAAATCAGCCCCAGCATTTT.